The clone carrying this TCR beta chain has only a few counts. Antigen specificity is unknown. A second PCR, run for about 7 to 11 cycles, used a sample-barcoded 5' primer plus a J-beta primer mix. CDR3-containing paired-end reads numbered at least 3 million in each sample. TCRdb re-called the 5' RACE reads with MiXCR, one entry per CDR3 protein. The data contain some 1.6 million distinct CDR3 sequences, about 31% of them seen just once; the ten biggest clones take up approximately 10%. The data derive from a study of blood T cells in healthy people across ages. General observations from the study: The recorded TCR beta diversity per million T cells decreased in a roughly linear manner with age.

Sequencing was performed on blood. This clonotype originated in a woman aged 30 to 39 in good health.

Here the CDR3 reads CASRTLAGRDEQFF. The CDR3 DNA reads TGTGCCAGCAGAACACTAGCGGGGAGGGATGAGCAGTTCTTC. The chain carries TRBV28 and TRBJ2-1; TRBD2 agrees at 10 bases. Germline CDR1 is MDHEN and CDR2 is SYDVKM. V lost 6 bases to trimming and J lost 8 bases; unmatched junction nucleotides: 7. The CDR3 runs to 14 residues.